This is a list of T cell receptor beta chains from one sample in a study of cytomegalovirus exposure and HLA in healthy donors. Profiling relied on immunoSEQ multiplex PCR, and the TCRdb table lists in-frame clones only, not all of them. The table includes around 67,000 clones, approximately 71% detected once. Specimen: PBMCs. Receptors were obtained from a woman between 25 and 40 years old in good health and CMV-seronegative. The CDR3 runs from the conserved cysteine through the conserved F or W. Fields, in order: V gene, clone size, J gene, D gene, CDR3 DNA, CDR3 protein. D genes are given only for firm matches. Size is omitted from some rows. Given values are once, few, many or a class for expanded clones.

TRBV4-1,NA,TRBJ2-7,NA,TGCGCCAGCAGCCAAGCTACAGGGAAGACGGCCTACGAGCAGTACTTC,CASSQATGKTAYEQYF
TRBV6-5,NA,TRBJ1-1,NA,TGTGCCAGCAGTTACCGGGGGGGCAGGACTGAAGCTTTCTTT,CASSYRGGRTEAFF
TRBV18,few,TRBJ1-3,NA,TGTGCCAGCTCACCCCGATACGGGGGAGAATTCAGTGGAAACACCATATATTTT,CASSPRYGGEFSGNTIYF
TRBV20-1,NA,TRBJ1-1,NA,TGCAGTGCTGTGACGGGGATTGAAGCTTTCTTT,CSAVTGIEAFF
TRBV7-9,NA,TRBJ2-1,TRBD2,TGTGCCAGCAGCCCTAAAGCCTTGACTAGCGGGGTAGACAATGAGCAGTTCTTC,CASSPKALTSGVDNEQFF
TRBV6-5,few,TRBJ2-7,TRBD2,TGTGCCAGCAGTCTCCTTGGGGGGGGCGAGCAGTACTTC,CASSLLGGGEQYF
TRBV5-5,NA,TRBJ1-5,NA,TGTGCCAGCAGCTTGGAGGGGTATAGCAATCAGCCCCAGCATTTT,CASSLEGYSNQPQHF
TRBV6-6,few,TRBJ1-5,NA,TGTGCCAGCAGGGAGGGGACTAATCAGCCCCAGCATTTT,CASREGTNQPQHF
TRBV30,once,TRBJ1-2,NA,TGTGCCTGGACCACCCAGGGGAGCTCTGGCTACACCTTC,CAWTTQGSSGYTF
TRBV29-1,NA,TRBJ2-1,TRBD2,TGCAGCGTTGAAGACCCTAGCGGGGCGGGAAATGAGCAGTTCTTC,CSVEDPSGAGNEQFF
TRBV13,NA,TRBJ2-1,TRBD2,TGTGCCAGCAGCGACGGAGGGATAGCGGGGGCCCGAAGCTCCTACAATGAGCAGTTCTTC,CASSDGGIAGARSSYNEQFF
TRBV18,few,TRBJ1-2,TRBD1,TGTGCCAGCTCACTTGGGGGACAGGGAATGGTTGGCTACACCTTC,CASSLGGQGMVGYTF
TRBV7-9,NA,TRBJ1-1,TRBD1,TGTTCCAGCAGCTCTGCAGGGGGCAAAGCTTTCTTT,CSSSSAGGKAFF
TRBV5-4,NA,TRBJ1-1,NA,TGTGCCAGCAGCTCGCGGACAGAGATGAACACTGAAGCTTTCTTT,CASSSRTEMNTEAFF
TRBV5-6,once,TRBJ1-6,NA,TGTGCCAGCAGCTTGGGCGGCAGGGGCAATTCACCCCTCCACTTT,CASSLGGRGNSPLHF
TRBV7-7,few,TRBJ2-3,TRBD2,TGTGCTAGCAGCTTCGGATCGGGGGGGACAGATACGCAGTATTTT,CASSFGSGGTDTQYF
TRBV7-8,NA,TRBJ1-6,NA,TGTGCCAGCAGCCAGAACTATAATTCACCCCTCCACTTT,CASSQNYNSPLHF
TRBV4-2,few,TRBJ2-5,TRBD2,TGTGCCAGCAGCCAGCCTAGAGCGGGGCAAGAGACCCAGTACTTC,CASSQPRAGQETQYF
TRBV7-6,few,TRBJ2-5,TRBD1,TGTGCCAGCAGCTTAGGGACAGGGGAGGAGGAGACCCAGTACTTC,CASSLGTGEEETQYF
TRBV10-2,NA,TRBJ2-3,NA,TGCGCCACCAGGACTATCACAGATACGCAGTATTTT,CATRTITDTQYF
TRBV5-1,NA,TRBJ1-2,TRBD1,TGCGCCAGCAGCGCCAGAGGGGGCGCTGTTAACTATGGCTACACCTTC,CASSARGGAVNYGYTF
TRBV6-5,NA,TRBJ2-4,NA,TGTGCCAGCAGTTATAGCGAAAACAAAAACATTCAGTACTTC,CASSYSENKNIQYF
TRBV28,NA,TRBJ2-7,NA,TGTGCCAGCAGTTTGGGCAGGGACTACGAGCAGTACTTC,CASSLGRDYEQYF
TRBV2,few,TRBJ1-1,TRBD1,TGTGCCAGCAGTGCCGGGACAGGGGGCCTCGAAGCTTTCTTT,CASSAGTGGLEAFF
TRBV5-5,NA,TRBJ1-3,NA,TGTGCCAGCAGCCTCCGGGGTGTAAGAGGAAACACCATATATTTT,CASSLRGVRGNTIYF
TRBV28,NA,TRBJ1-1,TRBD1,TGTGCCAGCAGTTTATATGGGACAGATACCATGAACACTGAAGCTTTCTTT,CASSLYGTDTMNTEAFF
TRBV6-1,few,TRBJ1-6,NA,TGTGCCAGCATGCGGGCGAGCTCCTATAATTCACCCCTCCACTTT,CASMRASSYNSPLHF
TRBV6-6,NA,TRBJ1-5,NA,TGTGCCAGCAGTGTCAGGGGCAATCAGCCCCAGCATTTT,CASSVRGNQPQHF
TRBV4-3,NA,TRBJ2-5,NA,TGCGCCAGCAGCCAAGAGATGGGAGGATTACTAGACGTGCGGAACTTC,CASSQEMGGLLDVRNF
TRBV30,NA,TRBJ2-7,TRBD1,TGTGCCTGGACAGACAGGGGGAGACTCTACGAGCAGTACTTC,CAWTDRGRLYEQYF
TRBV19,few,TRBJ1-1,TRBD1,TGTGCCAGTAGTATAGGTAACAGGGGTTTGGGCACTGAAGCTTTCTTT,CASSIGNRGLGTEAFF
TRBV2,NA,TRBJ2-2,TRBD1,TGTGCCAGCAGTGAAACAGGGGGATCGGACACCGGGGAGCTGTTTTTT,CASSETGGSDTGELFF
TRBV30,NA,TRBJ1-2,TRBD1,TGTGCCTGGAGGGCCGGGACAGGGGGCTATGGCTACACCTTC,CAWRAGTGGYGYTF
TRBV12-5,NA,TRBJ2-1,TRBD2,TGTGCTAGTGGTTTCTCGACTAGCGGGGGTTTTAGCTCCTACAATGAGCAGTTCTTC,CASGFSTSGGFSSYNEQFF
TRBV2,NA,TRBJ1-2,TRBD1,TGTGCCAGCAGTGAGGACAGGGGGCGAGGTGGCTACACCTTC,CASSEDRGRGGYTF
TRBV6-1,NA,TRBJ2-3,TRBD2,TGTGCATCTTATTGGCTAGCGGGGGCAGATACGCAGTATTTT,CASYWLAGADTQYF
TRBV6-6,NA,TRBJ2-1,TRBD1,TGTGCCAGCAGTCTAAGACAGGGTGGATATGAGCAGTTCTTC,CASSLRQGGYEQFF
TRBV11-3,NA,TRBJ2-1,NA,TGTGCCAGCAGCTTAAGGTCAGGAAGCTCCTACAATGAGCAGTTCTTC,CASSLRSGSSYNEQFF
TRBV27,once,TRBJ1-2,TRBD1,TGTGCCAGCAGTTTTCAGGGGGGCAACTATGGCTACACCTTC,CASSFQGGNYGYTF
TRBV9,once,TRBJ1-1,TRBD1,TGTGCCAGCAGCCCCCGACAGGGGGCGCCCACTGAAGCTTTCTTT,CASSPRQGAPTEAFF
TRBV6-8,NA,TRBJ2-1,TRBD2,TGTGCCAGCAGTCCTTCTCAGCGGGGGGACTCCAATGAGCAGTTCTTC,CASSPSQRGDSNEQFF
TRBV7-9,NA,TRBJ1-6,TRBD1,TGTGCCAGCAGCTCTCCAGGGGGCAGTTCACCCCTCCACTTT,CASSSPGGSSPLHF
TRBV6-1,NA,TRBJ1-5,NA,TGTGCCAGCAGTGAAGTGGGGGGTAGGGGTCAGCCCCAGCATTTT,CASSEVGGRGQPQHF
TRBV5-1,NA,TRBJ1-2,NA,TGCGCCAGCAGCTTGAGTCAGGTCTCCTATGGCTACACCTTC,CASSLSQVSYGYTF
TRBV27,once,TRBJ1-5,TRBD1,TGTGCCAGCAGCTCCGGACAGGGGTTTCAGCCCCAGCATTTT,CASSSGQGFQPQHF